The entry below describes one T cell receptor (beta chain). This specimen belongs to a study of blood T cell repertoires in COVID-19. Looked up from germline, CDR1 is SEHNR and CDR2 is FQNEAQ (reference sequence). The CDR3 covers 14 residues. With 8 bases clipped from V and 1 base from J, the junction kept 3 bases outside the gene matches. TCRdb's table, derived via immunoSEQ multiplex PCR, lists solely in-frame clones and lacks some. The sample has under 100,000 clones, around 87% seen once. The gene calls are TRBV7-9 and TRBJ2-2, with 8 bases aligning to TRBD1. The specimen was peripheral blood. The receptor's source is a male donor with acute or convalescent COVID-19. This chain's CDR3 is CASHGQGNTGELFF. The CDR3 bases are TGTGCCAGCCACGGACAGGGGAACACCGGGGAGCTGTTTTTT. Complete variable domain (other parts from reference TRBV7-9 and TRBJ2-2): DTGVSQNPRHKITKRGQNVTFRCDPISEHNRLYWYRQTLGQGPEFLTYFQNEAQLEKSRLLSDRFSAERPKGSFSTLEIQRTEQGDSAMYLCASHGQGNTGELFFGEGSRLTVL.